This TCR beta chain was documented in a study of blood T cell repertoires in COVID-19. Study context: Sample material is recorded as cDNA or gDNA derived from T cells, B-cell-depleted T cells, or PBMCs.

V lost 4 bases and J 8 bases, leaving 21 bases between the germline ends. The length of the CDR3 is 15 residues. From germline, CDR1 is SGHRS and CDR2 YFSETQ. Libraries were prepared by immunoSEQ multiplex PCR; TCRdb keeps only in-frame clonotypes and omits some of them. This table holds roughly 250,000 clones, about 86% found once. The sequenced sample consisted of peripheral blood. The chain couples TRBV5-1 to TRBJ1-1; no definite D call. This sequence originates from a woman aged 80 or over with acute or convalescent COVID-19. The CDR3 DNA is TGCGCCAGCAGCCCCGGGGTGGGAGAAGTTTCAGAAGCTTTCTTT. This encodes CASSPGVGEVSEAFF.